This is a list of T cell receptor beta chains from one sample in a study of T cell repertoires in ileal Crohn's disease. Sequencing used immunoSEQ multiplex PCR; TCRdb keeps in-frame clones, though not all of them. This table holds approximately 13,000 clones, 65% to 80% found once. The sequenced sample consisted of ileal tissue. Source of these receptors: an adult with Crohn's disease. CDR3s leave out the opening cysteine and the closing phenylalanine or tryptophan. Each record gives: J gene, V gene, clone size, CDR3 protein. Not all rows give a size; the values are once, few, many and, for expanded clones, a class.

>TRBJ2-1|TRBV6-1|few
ASSEATSGGNEQF
>TRBJ1-2|TRBV27|NA
ASSSQGPYGYT
>TRBJ2-3|TRBV9|NA
ASSVGAHTDTQY
>TRBJ1-1|TRBV2|NA
ASRRGPEAF
>TRBJ2-1|TRBV7-3|medium-sized
ASSDARDRVGEQF
>TRBJ2-7|TRBV6-6|NA
ASSSRGLTYEQY
>TRBJ2-1|TRBV7-2|NA
ASSLSGTYNEQF
>TRBJ2-7|TRBV5-6|NA
ASSFLRGDYEQY
>TRBJ2-2|TRBV11-3|medium-sized
ASSPGTDPGELF
>TRBJ2-1|TRBV7-3|NA
ASSLSSNEQF
>TRBJ1-4|TRBV7-7|NA
ASSQGAGEKLF
>TRBJ2-2|TRBV5-1|NA
ASSFTSGGTGELF
>TRBJ1-2|TRBV5-4|NA
ASSLEAGGGIYGYT
>TRBJ1-2|TRBV7-3|NA
ASSPSAGVNYGYT
>TRBJ1-1|TRBV7-3|once
ASRFDRDTEAF
>TRBJ2-3|TRBV11-2|NA
ASSPDGLAGGVDTQY
>TRBJ1-1|TRBV28|NA
ASSSWTGKNTEAF
>TRBJ1-5|TRBV7-4|once
ASSFSGSNQPQH
>TRBJ1-2|TRBV6-4|NA
ASSGVAGYGYT
>TRBJ2-5|TRBV11-2|NA
ASSLPGQETQY
>TRBJ2-7|TRBV7-9|NA
ASSYDEFRNEQY
>TRBJ1-3|TRBV5-5|NA
ASSRQGLWGNTIY
>TRBJ2-1|TRBV27|NA
ASSSQTSGGPYNEQF
>TRBJ1-5|TRBV7-2|NA
ASSPGGSNNQPQH
>TRBJ1-2|TRBV19|NA
ASSTREYGYT
>TRBJ2-7|TRBV11-2|large
ASSIKPLSYEQY
>TRBJ1-1|TRBV5-8|few
ASSLLISPEAF
>TRBJ1-4|TRBV5-1|once
ASSFLAGSTNEKLF
>TRBJ2-5|TRBV7-8|NA
ASSLGRSQETQY
>TRBJ1-3|TRBV6-6|NA
ASRPDSSGNTIY
>TRBJ2-2|TRBV6-1|NA
ASSETGGIGELF
>TRBJ1-1|TRBV6-1|NA
ASRDQGMTEAF
>TRBJ2-7|TRBV5-1|few
ASSYTGTGTFYEQY
>TRBJ2-3|TRBV6-5|NA
ASSPRAGGTDTQY
>TRBJ1-3|TRBV9|few
ASSPQVSSGNTIY